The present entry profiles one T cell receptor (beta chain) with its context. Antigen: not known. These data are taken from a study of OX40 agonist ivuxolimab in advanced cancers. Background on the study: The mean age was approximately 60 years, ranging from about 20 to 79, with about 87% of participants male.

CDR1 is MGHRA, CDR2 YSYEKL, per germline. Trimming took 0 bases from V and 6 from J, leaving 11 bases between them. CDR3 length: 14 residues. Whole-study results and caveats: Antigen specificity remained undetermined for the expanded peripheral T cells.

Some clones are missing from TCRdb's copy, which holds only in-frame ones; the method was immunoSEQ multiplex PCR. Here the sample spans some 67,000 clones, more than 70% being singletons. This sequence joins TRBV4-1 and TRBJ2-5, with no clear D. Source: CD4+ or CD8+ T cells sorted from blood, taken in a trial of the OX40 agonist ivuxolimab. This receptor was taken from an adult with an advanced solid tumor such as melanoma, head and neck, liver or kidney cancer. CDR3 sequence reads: CASSQDPGLKTQYF. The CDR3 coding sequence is TGCGCCAGCAGCCAAGATCCCGGGTTGAAGACCCAGTACTTC.